One sample yielded the 16 T cell receptor beta chains listed below, sequenced in a study of tumor-infiltrating lymphocytes in oesophageal squamous cell carcinoma. TCRdb passed the PCR reads through MiXCR, listing each CDR3 protein once. The repertoire holds some 25,000 distinct CDR3 sequences, with around 40% as singletons. The sequencing sample was made of esophageal tumor tissue. These receptors all stem from a male donor with esophageal squamous cell carcinoma.

This clonotype was seen ten or more times. The chain is built from TRBV10-3 and TRBJ2-2; D is possibly TRBD2 (5 bases). Looked up from germline, CDR1 is ENHRY and CDR2 is SYGVKD. This CDR3 spans 15 amino acids. V gave up 0 bases and J gave up 7 bases, with 12 bases separating them. The CDR3 region has the DNA TGTGCCATCAGTGAGTCCCGCGGGTCGGGCGGGGAGCTGTTTTTT. Amino acid sequence: CAISESRGSGGELFF.

The V and J genes are TRBV7-8 and TRBJ2-7, with 7 positions matching TRBD1. The end of the DNA fits TRBJ1-2 better, so the J call may be wrong. CDR3 size: 15 residues. CDR1 is SGHVS, CDR2 FQNEAQ, per germline. In DNA form, the CDR3 reads TGTGCCAGCAGCTTAGCCGTCGGGACAGCCTATGGCTACACCTTC. This codes for CASSLAVGTAYGYTF.

This clonotype occurred many times. V usage is TRBV7-9 and J usage is TRBJ2-2; the match to TRBD1 covers 7 bases. The CDR3 has 15 amino acids. Germline V gives CDR1 SEHNR, CDR2 FQNEAQ (reference sequence). V shed 5 bases and J 3 bases; nucleotides not matched to a gene: 6. The CDR3 reads CASSAGTAYTGELFF. DNA of the CDR3: TGTGCCAGCAGCGCCGGGACAGCCTACACCGGGGAGCTGTTTTTT.

This clonotype was seen ten or more times. V and J are TRBV5-6 and TRBJ2-3, with TRBD2 identical over 11 bases. The V segment lost 0 bases and the J segment 2 bases; nucleotides outside the gene matches: 5. The CDR3 is made up of 17 amino acids. The germline V gene encodes CDR1 SGHDT and CDR2 YYEEEE. As DNA, the CDR3 is TGTGCCAGCAGCTTGGCACTAGCGGGGGACCTCACAGATACGCAGTATTTT. This translates into CASSLALAGDLTDTQYF.

By share, this clonotype ranks as medium-sized (0.01 to 0.1%). The V call is TRBV7-2, the J call TRBJ2-3; a possible D gene is TRBD1 (5 bases). Germline CDR1 SGHTA, CDR2 FQGNSA. Trimming shortened V by 8 bases and J by 1 base, and 10 bases separated the two germline ends. This CDR3 has 13 amino acids. This CDR3 is CASAGFGTDTQYF. CDR3 nucleotide sequence: TGTGCCAGCGCAGGGTTCGGCACAGATACGCAGTATTTT.

This clonotype was found many times. The V and J genes are TRBV7-2 and TRBJ1-4; D is ambiguous. Trimming shortened V by 2 bases and J by 3 bases, and 13 bases separated the two germline ends. This CDR3 has 16 residues. Germline loops: CDR1 SGHTA, CDR2 FQGNSA. In DNA form, the CDR3 reads TGTGCCAGCAGCTTATTTTGGGGTATGGCTAATGAAAAACTGTTTTTT. Its translation: CASSLFWGMANEKLFF.

The chain has TRBV10-3 and TRBJ1-6; weak D call: TRBD1 (6 bases). This CDR3 is 15 amino acids long. V was pared by 0 bases and J by 4 bases, with 7 bases between. The germline V gene has CDR1 ENHRY and CDR2 SYGVKD. The DNA for the CDR3 is TGTGCCATCAGTGAGTCGACAGGTTATAATTCACCCCTCCACTTT. It encodes CAISESTGYNSPLHF.

As to this clonotype: A read error may explain this, as a much larger clone is one base away. The chain has TRBV5-1 and TRBJ2-3, with no clear D. Near its end, the DNA agrees better with TRBJ2-1, so the J call may be wrong. Germline V lookup: CDR1 SGHRS, CDR2 YFSETQ. There are 16 residues in the CDR3. CDR3 DNA: TGCGCCAGCAGCTTGGATGGCGGATCGAGCTCCTACGAGCAGTTCTTC. It yields the protein CASSLDGGSSSYEQFF.

The genes are TRBV7-6 and TRBJ2-7, with 10 bases identical to TRBD2. CDR1 and CDR2 (germline): SGHVS, FNYEAQ. Germline trimming cut 4 bases from V and 2 bases from J; bases unmatched to any gene: 5. This CDR3 comprises 15 residues. CDR3 amino acids: CASSSLAGEAYEQYF. The CDR3 DNA reads as TGTGCCAGCAGCTCGCTAGCGGGAGAAGCCTACGAGCAGTACTTC. Full variable domain (remainder filled in from reference TRBV7-6 and TRBJ2-7): GAGVSQSPRYKVTKRGQDVALRCDPISGHVSLYWYRQALGQGPEFLTYFNYEAQQDKSGLPNDRFSAERPEGSISTLTIQRTEQRDSAMYRCASSSLAGEAYEQYFGPGTRLTVT.

This clonotype has a count of ten or more. The rearrangement links TRBV6-6 to TRBJ1-4; unclear D gene. Trimming took off 2 bases at V and 5 bases at J, with 9 bases between the two ends. The CDR3 length is 14 residues. Germline assignment: CDR1 MNHNY and CDR2 SVGAGI (reference sequence). The CDR3 nucleotides read TGTGCCAGCAGTTACAGGCAGACAAATGAAAAACTGTTTTTT. Translating gives CASSYRQTNEKLFF.

This clonotype has ten or more counts. V gene TRBV28 combines with J gene TRBJ1-6; D is perhaps TRBD1 (6 bases). CDR1 and CDR2 from the germline V gene are MDHEN and SYDVKM. V lost 4 bases to trimming and J lost 8 bases, with 15 bases between them. This CDR3 is built from 15 residues. The CDR3 bases are TGTGCCAGCAGTTCCCTCAAGGGGGGCCATTCACCCCTCCACTTT. Encoded protein: CASSSLKGGHSPLHF.

This clonotype was recorded many times. V gene TRBV6-1 combines with J gene TRBJ1-5; TRBD1 is a possible D gene (5 bases). Germline loops: CDR1 MNHNS, CDR2 SASEGT. The CDR3 length is 14 residues. The V end lost 5 bases, the J end lost 0 bases, and 8 bases lay between the germline ends. CDR3 coding DNA: TGTGCCAGCAGTAGGACAAATAGCAATCAGCCCCAGCATTTT. Its protein is CASSRTNSNQPQHF.

The genes are TRBV7-8 and TRBJ2-1; TRBD1 might be the D (5 bases). The better agreement between TRBJ2-7 and the DNA end casts doubt on the J call. The CDR3 is 15 amino acids. CDR1 is SGHVS and CDR2 is FQNEAQ in the germline V gene. For the CDR3, the DNA is TGTGCCAGCACCATTCGGCAGGGTCCCACCTACGAGCAGTACTTC. It codes for CASTIRQGPTYEQYF.

V gene TRBV7-6 combines with J gene TRBJ2-1; TRBD2 aligns across 7 bases. In germline, CDR1 is SGHVS, CDR2 FNYEAQ. The V gene end was trimmed by 7 bases and the J gene end by 8 bases; junction bases not matched to a gene: 11. The CDR3 extends over 14 amino acids. The CDR3 protein is CASIRSGAWDEQFF. CDR3 DNA sequence: TGTGCCAGCATTAGGAGCGGGGCTTGGGATGAGCAGTTCTTC.

The sample holds many counts of this clonotype. The chain links TRBV5-1 to TRBJ2-5; the match to TRBD2 covers 16 bases. The V and J ends lost 4 bases and 5 bases, in that order; junction bases with no gene match: 11. The V gene's germline CDR1 is SGHRS and CDR2 YFSETQ. CDR3 length: 18 amino acids. CDR3 nucleotides: TGCGCCAGCAGCCCTGGGACTAGCGGGGGGGCATTCGGGGAGACCCAGTACTTC. Its translation: CASSPGTSGGAFGETQYF.

About this clonotype itself: An end of the junction differs from the germline gene, which may be a read error. The rearrangement joins TRBV4-2 to TRBJ1-4, with D possibly TRBD1 on 5 matching bases. Germline CDR1 reads LGHNA; CDR2 reads YNFKEQ. The CDR3 contains 15 residues. This CDR3 is CASGQEGATNEKLFF. CDR3 coding DNA: TGTGCCAGCGGCCAAGAAGGGGCTACTAATGAAAAACTGTTTTTT.